This T cell receptor beta chain was profiled in a study of siplizumab effects on memory and regulatory T cells. To note about this clone: Its antigen is as yet unknown.

Repertoires were generated with immunoSEQ multiplex PCR, while TCRdb's copy carries only in-frame clones and drops some. This sample carries approximately 100,000 clones, 90% to 95% of them seen once, and the ten largest clones take around 0.68%. Study observations and caveats: A naive or memory phenotype could not be assigned to roughly 80-95% of the proliferating CD4+ or CD8+ clones. Siplizumab produced a significant drop in alloreactive sequences attributable to unstimulated CD4+ memory cells. Naive T cells seemed more diverse than memory cells; they also seemed major alloresponse contributors.

This CDR3 has 15 residues. V lost 0 bases and J 0 bases, leaving 9 bases between the germline ends. Germline V CDR1 and CDR2: LNHNV, YYDKDF (reference sequence). The receptor was derived from a human donor in good health. The sequencing sample was made of Tregs sorted from blood. This rearrangement joins TRBV15 to TRBJ2-7; D is uncertain. CDR3 loop: CATSRDFQASYEQYF. The CDR3 DNA reads as TGTGCCACCAGCAGAGATTTCCAGGCCTCCTACGAGCAGTACTTC. The full variable domain, with the rest looked up from reference TRBV15 and TRBJ2-7, is DAMVIQNPRYQVTQFGKPVTLSCSQTLNHNVMYWYQQKSSQAPKLLFHYYDKDFNNEADTPDNFQSRRPNTSFCFLDIRSPGLGDTAMYLCATSRDFQASYEQYFGPGTRLTVT.